These T cell receptor beta chains were read from a single sample in a study of tumor and adjacent non-tumor tissue in lung cancer. TCRdb used MiXCR to reprocess the multiplex PCR reads, holding one entry per CDR3 protein. The table records about 110,000 distinct CDR3 sequences, approximately 84% of them present only once. The sequenced sample was lung tumor tissue. Receptors originate from a man between 65 and 85 years old with non-small cell lung cancer. Both conserved end residues are part of each CDR3.

j_call: TRBJ1-5; v_call: TRBV4-1; cdr3_length: 18; cdr3_aa: CASSHLPSRLYINQPQHF
j_call: TRBJ2-6; v_call: TRBV11-2; cdr3_length: 16; cdr3_aa: CASSSYRGGGANVLTF
j_call: TRBJ2-3; v_call: TRBV11-2; cdr3_length: 13; cdr3_aa: CATCGRSTDGQYF
j_call: TRBJ2-1; v_call: TRBV6-2/TRBV6-3; cdr3_length: 16; cdr3_aa: CASSYLIGQECNEQFF
j_call: TRBJ1-1; v_call: TRBV20-1; cdr3_length: 16; cdr3_aa: CSTEETRGPVNTEAFF
j_call: TRBJ1-5; v_call: TRBV7-8; cdr3_length: 17; cdr3_aa: CTSSLGLGQVLNQPQHF
j_call: TRBJ1-1; v_call: TRBV6-6; cdr3_length: 13; cdr3_aa: CTNKRQGNTEAFF
j_call: TRBJ2-3; v_call: TRBV11-3; cdr3_length: 14; cdr3_aa: CASSSGVLTDTQYF
j_call: TRBJ2-3; v_call: TRBV11-2; cdr3_length: 15; cdr3_aa: CASNLVTSGTDTQYF
j_call: TRBJ1-1; v_call: TRBV29-1; cdr3_length: 14; cdr3_aa: CSVVQGAAGTEAFF
j_call: TRBJ2-1; v_call: TRBV6-6; cdr3_length: 15; cdr3_aa: CASIMTSGPYKEQFF
j_call: TRBJ2-4; v_call: TRBV18; cdr3_length: 15; cdr3_aa: CTSSPLDIAKNIQYF
j_call: TRBJ2-2; v_call: TRBV6-2/TRBV6-3; cdr3_length: 16; cdr3_aa: CSSSSSDGQDTGELFF
j_call: TRBJ1-2; v_call: TRBV12-3/TRBV12-4; cdr3_length: 13; cdr3_aa: CACRDTSGYGYTF
j_call: TRBJ2-5; v_call: TRBV29-1; cdr3_length: 11; cdr3_aa: CSVASVETQYF
j_call: TRBJ2-3; v_call: TRBV6-1; cdr3_length: 14; cdr3_aa: CTSSDGLQADTQYF
j_call: TRBJ2-3; v_call: TRBV6-5; cdr3_length: 13; cdr3_aa: CASSLDREDMQYF
j_call: TRBJ1-5; v_call: TRBV12-5; cdr3_length: 13; cdr3_aa: CANGFDGNRAQHF
j_call: TRBJ1-1; v_call: TRBV6-1; cdr3_length: 14; cdr3_aa: CASTEGQGHTEAFF
j_call: TRBJ2-7; v_call: TRBV11-3; cdr3_length: 14; cdr3_aa: CASSLDRTLGEQYF
j_call: TRBJ1-2; v_call: TRBV29-1; cdr3_length: 16; cdr3_aa: CRALPYLRPDNYGYTF
j_call: TRBJ2-5; v_call: TRBV18; cdr3_length: 16; cdr3_aa: CASSRLAGGSQETQYF
j_call: TRBJ1-2; v_call: TRBV6-5; cdr3_length: 14; cdr3_aa: CASSYPPGRGGYTF
j_call: TRBJ2-7; v_call: TRBV11-1; cdr3_length: 14; cdr3_aa: CASQPPRQSNEQYF
j_call: TRBJ1-5; v_call: TRBV10-2; cdr3_length: 13; cdr3_aa: CSSCDSDNQPQHF
j_call: TRBJ2-1; v_call: TRBV5-6; cdr3_length: 16; cdr3_aa: CANSLDGGETYNEQFF
j_call: TRBJ2-7; v_call: TRBV7-8; cdr3_length: 17; cdr3_aa: CACSFALGWGSSYEQYF
j_call: TRBJ2-7; v_call: TRBV5-1; cdr3_length: 13; cdr3_aa: CTSRRGTGNEQYF
j_call: TRBJ2-7; v_call: TRBV7-8; cdr3_length: 16; cdr3_aa: CASSLAGQGKGYEQYF
j_call: TRBJ2-1; v_call: TRBV21-1; cdr3_length: 17; cdr3_aa: CASSKFSNSPSGNEQFF
j_call: TRBJ2-7; v_call: TRBV29-1; cdr3_length: 11; cdr3_aa: CRVVRDYEEYF
j_call: TRBJ1-1; v_call: TRBV6-2/TRBV6-3; cdr3_length: 11; cdr3_aa: CAISRNLQAFF
j_call: TRBJ2-7; v_call: TRBV29-1; cdr3_length: 14; cdr3_aa: CSVRGWTSTYEQYF
j_call: TRBJ2-1; v_call: TRBV4-3; cdr3_length: 17; cdr3_aa: CTSSQDGGTGGYNEQLF